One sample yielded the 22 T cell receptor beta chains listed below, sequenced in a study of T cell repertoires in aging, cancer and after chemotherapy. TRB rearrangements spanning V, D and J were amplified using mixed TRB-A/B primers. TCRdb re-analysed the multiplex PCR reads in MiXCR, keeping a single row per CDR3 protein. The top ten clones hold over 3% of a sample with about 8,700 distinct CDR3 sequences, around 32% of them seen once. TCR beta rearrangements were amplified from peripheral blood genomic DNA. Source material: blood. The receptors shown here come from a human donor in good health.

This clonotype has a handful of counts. The CDR3 spells CAGESSPLHF. The CDR3 DNA sequence: TGTGCTGGGGAATCTTCACCCCTCCACTTT. The V call is TRBV30, the J call TRBJ1-6; no firm D call. The CDR3 runs 10 residues. CDR1 and CDR2 (germline): GTSNPN, SVGIG (reference sequence).

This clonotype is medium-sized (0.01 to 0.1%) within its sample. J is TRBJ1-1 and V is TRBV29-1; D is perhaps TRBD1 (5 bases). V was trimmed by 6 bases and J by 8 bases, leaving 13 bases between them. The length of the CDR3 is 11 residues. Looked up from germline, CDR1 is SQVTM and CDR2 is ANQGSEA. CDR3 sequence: CSVTDSPEAFF. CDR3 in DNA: TGCAGCGTAACTGACAGTCCCGAAGCTTTCTTT.

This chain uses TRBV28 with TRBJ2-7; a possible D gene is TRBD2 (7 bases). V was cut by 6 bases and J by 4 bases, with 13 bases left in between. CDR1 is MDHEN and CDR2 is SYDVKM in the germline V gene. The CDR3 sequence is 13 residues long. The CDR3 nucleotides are TGTGCCAGCAGCCAGGGGAGGGATTACGAGCAGTACTTC. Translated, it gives CASSQGRDYEQYF.

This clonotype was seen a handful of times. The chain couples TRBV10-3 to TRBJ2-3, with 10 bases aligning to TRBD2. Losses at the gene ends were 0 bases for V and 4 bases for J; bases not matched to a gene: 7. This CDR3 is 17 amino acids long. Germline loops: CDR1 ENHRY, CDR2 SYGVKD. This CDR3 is CAISESMASGSSDTQYF. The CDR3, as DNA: TGTGCCATCAGTGAGTCTATGGCTAGCGGGAGTTCAGATACGCAGTATTTT.

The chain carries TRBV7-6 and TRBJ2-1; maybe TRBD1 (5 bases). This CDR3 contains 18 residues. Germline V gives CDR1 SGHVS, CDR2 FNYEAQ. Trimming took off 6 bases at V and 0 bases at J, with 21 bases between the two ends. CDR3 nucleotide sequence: TGTGCCAGCAGGGGGCAGGGCCAGTGGGGTAGCTCCTACAATGAGCAGTTCTTC. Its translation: CASRGQGQWGSSYNEQFF.

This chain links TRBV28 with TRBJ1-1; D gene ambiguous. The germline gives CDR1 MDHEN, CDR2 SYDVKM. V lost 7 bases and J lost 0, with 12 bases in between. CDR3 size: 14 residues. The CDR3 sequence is CASKGPDLNTEAFF. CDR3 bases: TGTGCCAGCAAGGGTCCAGACCTGAACACTGAAGCTTTCTTT.

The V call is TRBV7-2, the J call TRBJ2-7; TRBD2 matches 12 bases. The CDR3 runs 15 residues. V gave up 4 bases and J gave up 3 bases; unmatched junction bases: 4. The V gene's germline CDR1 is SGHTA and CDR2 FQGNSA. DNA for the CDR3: TGTGCCAGCAGCTACGGACTAGCGGGAAGCTACGAGCAGTACTTC. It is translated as CASSYGLAGSYEQYF.

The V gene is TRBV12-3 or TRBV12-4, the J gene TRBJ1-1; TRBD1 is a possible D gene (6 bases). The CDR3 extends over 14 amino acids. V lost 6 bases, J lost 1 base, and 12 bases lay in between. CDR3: CASSPRGQNTEAFF. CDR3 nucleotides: TGTGCCAGCAGCCCTAGGGGACAGAACACTGAAGCTTTCTTT.

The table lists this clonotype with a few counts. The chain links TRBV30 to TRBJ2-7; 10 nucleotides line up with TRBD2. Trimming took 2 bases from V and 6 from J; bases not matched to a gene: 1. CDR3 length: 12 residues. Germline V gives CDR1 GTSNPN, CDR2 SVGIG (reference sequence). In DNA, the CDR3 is TGTGCCTGGAGTTGGACTAGCGGCGAGCAGTACTTC. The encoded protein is CAWSWTSGEQYF.

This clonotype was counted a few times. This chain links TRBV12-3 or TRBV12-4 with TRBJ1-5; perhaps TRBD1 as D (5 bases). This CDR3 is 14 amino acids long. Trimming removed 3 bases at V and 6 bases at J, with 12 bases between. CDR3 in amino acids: CASSFEQGGQPQHF. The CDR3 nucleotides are TGTGCCAGCAGTTTCGAGCAGGGAGGTCAGCCCCAGCATTTT.

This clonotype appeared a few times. The CDR3 is CAWTTSRPTGKAANVLTF. CDR3 in DNA: TGTGCCTGGACTACTTCCCGCCCGACAGGTAAGGCCGCCAACGTCCTGACTTTC. The rearrangement links TRBV30 to TRBJ2-6; TRBD1 is a possible D gene (6 bases). The V and J ends lost 4 bases and 7 bases respectively, with 26 bases between them. CDR1 GTSNPN and CDR2 SVGIG come from the germline V gene (reference sequence). The CDR3 extends over 18 amino acids. The full variable domain, its missing parts supplied by reference TRBV30 and TRBJ2-6, is SQTIHQWPATLVQPVGSPLSLECTVEGTSNPNLYWYRQAAGRGLQLLFYSVGIGQISSEVPQNLSASRPQDRQFILSSKKLLLSDSGFYLCAWTTSRPTGKAANVLTFGAGSRLTVL.

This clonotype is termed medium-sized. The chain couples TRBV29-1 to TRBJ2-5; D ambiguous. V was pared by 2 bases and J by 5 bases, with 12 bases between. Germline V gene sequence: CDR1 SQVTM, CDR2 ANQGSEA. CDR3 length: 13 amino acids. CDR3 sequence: CSVEFRVWETQYF. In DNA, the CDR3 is TGCAGCGTTGAATTTCGGGTTTGGGAGACCCAGTACTTC.

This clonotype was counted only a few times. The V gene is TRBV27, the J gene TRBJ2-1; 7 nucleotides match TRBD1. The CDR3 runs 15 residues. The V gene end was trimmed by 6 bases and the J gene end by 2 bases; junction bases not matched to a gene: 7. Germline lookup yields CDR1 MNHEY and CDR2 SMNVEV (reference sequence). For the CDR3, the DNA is TGTGCCAGCAGGCTGACAGGGATCCCCTACAATGAGCAGTTCTTC. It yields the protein CASRLTGIPYNEQFF.

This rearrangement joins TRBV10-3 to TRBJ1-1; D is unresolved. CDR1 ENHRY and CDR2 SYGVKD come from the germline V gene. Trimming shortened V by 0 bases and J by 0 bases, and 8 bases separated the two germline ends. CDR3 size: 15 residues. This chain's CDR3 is CAISESPTMNTEAFF. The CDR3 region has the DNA TGTGCCATCAGTGAGTCGCCCACTATGAACACTGAAGCTTTCTTT.

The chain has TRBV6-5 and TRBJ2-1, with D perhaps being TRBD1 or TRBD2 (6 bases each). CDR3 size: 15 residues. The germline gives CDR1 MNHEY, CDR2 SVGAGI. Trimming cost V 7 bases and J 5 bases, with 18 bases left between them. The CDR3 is CASTYRRGHDNEQFF. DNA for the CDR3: TGTGCCAGCACCTACAGACGGGGGCACGACAATGAGCAGTTCTTC.

DNA of the CDR3: TGTGCCAGCAGCTTAGGGGGAGGGCTGTCAAGGGAGACCCAGTACTTC. Amino acid sequence: CASSLGGGLSRETQYF. The chain couples TRBV7-2 to TRBJ2-5, with 7 bases aligning to TRBD2. This CDR3 is 16 amino acids long. Losses at the gene ends were 1 base for V and 5 bases for J; bases not matched to a gene: 10. Germline V lookup: CDR1 SGHTA, CDR2 FQGNSA.

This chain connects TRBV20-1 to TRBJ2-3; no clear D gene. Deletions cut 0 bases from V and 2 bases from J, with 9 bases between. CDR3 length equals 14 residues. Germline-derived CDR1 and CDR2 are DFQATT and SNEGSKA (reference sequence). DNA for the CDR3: TGCAGTGCTAGAGATGATCGCCTCACAGATACGCAGTATTTT. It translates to CSARDDRLTDTQYF.

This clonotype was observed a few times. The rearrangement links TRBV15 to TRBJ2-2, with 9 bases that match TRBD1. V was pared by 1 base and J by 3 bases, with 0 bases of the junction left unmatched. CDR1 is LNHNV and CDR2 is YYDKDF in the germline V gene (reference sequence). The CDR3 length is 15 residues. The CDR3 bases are TGTGCCACCAGCAGAGGGACAGGGGACACCGGGGAGCTGTTTTTT. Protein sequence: CATSRGTGDTGELFF.

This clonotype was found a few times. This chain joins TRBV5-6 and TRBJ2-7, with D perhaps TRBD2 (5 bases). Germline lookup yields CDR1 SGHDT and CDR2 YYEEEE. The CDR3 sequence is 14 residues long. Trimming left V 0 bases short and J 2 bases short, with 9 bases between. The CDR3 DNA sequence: TGTGCCAGCAGCTTGGGACTACGGCCCTACGAGCAGTACTTC. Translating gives CASSLGLRPYEQYF. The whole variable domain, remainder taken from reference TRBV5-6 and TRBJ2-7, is DAGVTQSPTHLIKTRGQQVTLRCSPKSGHDTVSWYQQALGQGPQFIFQYYEEEERQRGNFPDRFSGHQFPNYSSELNVNALLLGDSALYLCASSLGLRPYEQYFGPGTRLTVT.

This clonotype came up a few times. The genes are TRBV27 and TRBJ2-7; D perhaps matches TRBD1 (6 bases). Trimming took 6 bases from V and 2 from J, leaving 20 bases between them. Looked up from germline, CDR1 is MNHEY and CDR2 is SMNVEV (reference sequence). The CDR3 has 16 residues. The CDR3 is CASSRRGHTTAYEQYF. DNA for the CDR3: TGTGCCAGCAGCCGCCGGGGACACACAACCGCCTACGAGCAGTACTTC.

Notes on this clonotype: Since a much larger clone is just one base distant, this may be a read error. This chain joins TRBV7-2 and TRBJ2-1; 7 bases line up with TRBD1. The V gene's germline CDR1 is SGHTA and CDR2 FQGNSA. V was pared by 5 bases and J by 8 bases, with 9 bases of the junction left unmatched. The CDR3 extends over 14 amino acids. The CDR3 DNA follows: TGTGCCAGCAGCCCTCTCGGTACAGGGGATGAGCAGTTCTTC. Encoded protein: CASSPLGTGDEQFF.

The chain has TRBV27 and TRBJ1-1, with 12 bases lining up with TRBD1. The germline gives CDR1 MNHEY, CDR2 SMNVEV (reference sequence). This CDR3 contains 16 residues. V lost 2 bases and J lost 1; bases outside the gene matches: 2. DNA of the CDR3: TGTGCCAGCAGTTTAGGGACAGGGGGCAAGAACACTGAAGCTTTCTTT. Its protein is CASSLGTGGKNTEAFF.